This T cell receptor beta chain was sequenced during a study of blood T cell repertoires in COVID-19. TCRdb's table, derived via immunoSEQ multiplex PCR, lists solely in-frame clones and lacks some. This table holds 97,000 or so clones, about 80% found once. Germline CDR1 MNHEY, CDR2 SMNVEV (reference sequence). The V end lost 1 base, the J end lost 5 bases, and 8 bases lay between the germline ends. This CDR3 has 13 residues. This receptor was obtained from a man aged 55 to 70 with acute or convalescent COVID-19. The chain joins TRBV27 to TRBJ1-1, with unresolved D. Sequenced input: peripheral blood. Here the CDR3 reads CASSLYPVTEAFF. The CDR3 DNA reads TGTGCCAGCAGTTTATACCCGGTTACTGAAGCTTTCTTT.